These T cell receptor beta chains were read from a single sample in a study of OX40 agonist ivuxolimab in advanced cancers. Measured with immunoSEQ multiplex PCR; TCRdb has only the in-frame clones, and not every one. The table has under 85,000 clones, 87% seen once. Sample: CD4+ or CD8+ T cells sorted from blood, taken in a trial of the OX40 agonist ivuxolimab. The receptors stem from an adult with an advanced solid tumor such as melanoma, head and neck, liver or kidney cancer. The CDR3 runs from the conserved cysteine through the conserved F or W. A D gene is named only where the DNA matches it firmly. Part of the rows lack a size; the others show once, few, many or a class for expanded clones.

size,J,V,D,DNA,CDR3
.,TRBJ2-2,TRBV19,.,TGTGCCAGTAGTATCAGGGGTCCCGGGGAGCTGTTTTTT,CASSIRGPGELFF
.,TRBJ1-4,TRBV29-1,TRBD1,TGCAGCGTTCGACAGGGGGCGACGAATGAAAAACTGTTTTTT,CSVRQGATNEKLFF
.,TRBJ2-7,TRBV2,.,TGTGCCAGCAGTGAATTTACCTACGAGCAGTACTTC,CASSEFTYEQYF
.,TRBJ2-5,TRBV7-9,.,TGTGCCAGCAGCCGAACAGGGCAAGAGACCCAGTACTTC,CASSRTGQETQYF
.,TRBJ1-4,TRBV7-9,TRBD1,TGTGCCAGCAGCCCAGGGGGTCTTAATGAAAAACTGTTTTTT,CASSPGGLNEKLFF
.,TRBJ2-5,TRBV18,TRBD1,TGTGCCAGCTCACCAACCGCGACAGGGGGGGAGACCCAGTACTTC,CASSPTATGGETQYF
.,TRBJ2-3,TRBV28,.,TGTGCCAGCTGTTCGGGAGTCTCTAGCACAGATACGCAGTATTTT,CASCSGVSSTDTQYF
.,TRBJ2-3,TRBV21-1,.,TGTGCCAGCAGCAAACAGCTAGACCCTAGCACAGATACGCAGTATTTT,CASSKQLDPSTDTQYF
.,TRBJ2-5,TRBV7-2,.,TGTGCCAGCAGCTTCCAAGAGACCCAGTACTTC,CASSFQETQYF
few,TRBJ1-2,TRBV10-3,.,TGTGCCATCAGTGAGTTCGGGGAATTCTACACCTTC,CAISEFGEFYTF
.,TRBJ1-2,TRBV2,.,TGTGCCAGTCACAGGGTCGATGGCTACACCTTC,CASHRVDGYTF
.,TRBJ2-1,TRBV14,.,TGTGCCAGCAGTTATAGACAGTCCCAATACAATGAGCAGTTCTTC,CASSYRQSQYNEQFF
.,TRBJ2-5,TRBV10-3,TRBD1,TGTGCCACGGGGGACAGGGGGCTTCAAGAGACCCAGTACTTC,CATGDRGLQETQYF